This note documents a single TCR beta chain sequence. The target antigen is unknown. After constant-region reverse-primer amplification, full-length variable regions underwent semi-nested PCR with Nested Universal Primer A. Each CDR3 protein gets one entry after TCRdb re-called the 5' RACE reads with MiXCR. The data show 55,000 to 75,000 distinct CDR3 sequences, 25% to 30% seen once. Naive CD4+ T cells were purified with Tregs depleted by CD25. Study findings and constraints: The larger cohort examined one V-J beta rearrangement, not whole repertoires. Tumor Treg TCRs overlapped most with tumor naive CD4+ cells.

Sequenced input: tumor-infiltrating naive CD4+ T cells sorted from the breast tumor. Subset here: naive CD4+ T cells, CD4+CD45RA+CD25-. The source is a female donor with breast cancer.

The CDR3 DNA is TGCAGTGCTAGTACGGCCAGCGGGAGCGGCGAGCAGTACTTC. Its protein product is CSASTASGSGEQYF. The J gene is TRBJ2-7, the V gene TRBV20-1; 8 bases align to TRBD2. The CDR3 totals 14 residues. Germline CDR1 and CDR2: DFQATT and SNEGSKA (reference sequence). V gave up 3 bases and J gave up 6 bases; unmatched junction bases: 10.